This T cell receptor beta chain was captured in a study of read filtering for tumor transcriptome and immune sequencing (dated by TCRdb to the early 2020s). Background for the entire study: Of the patients in the cohort, more than 16 were male and roughly 15 were female, and their mean age was around 66 years, with a range of roughly 40 to 80. By revised international staging, fewer than ten patients were R-ISS I, approximately 15 were R-ISS II and over five were R-ISS III. Whole-transcriptome libraries were prepared with the TruSeq RNA Access Library Prep Kit after DNase treatment. Per sample, about 3.5 to 10.27 million TCR-region mapped reads were obtained with IR-seq, compared with only about 80 to 1,400 with RNA-seq. Using the same bone marrow samples, the study compared TCR repertoires obtained by targeted immune repertoire sequencing with those obtained by bulk whole-transcriptome sequencing. One main goal was a read-filtering strategy for immune repertoire data, in particular deciding whether clonotypes backed by only one read should be removed.

Each patient had bone marrow sampled at the time of active disease. Isolation of bone marrow mononuclear cells was performed by Ficoll-Hypaque density gradient centrifugation. Myeloma plasma cells were removed and CD138-negative cells were obtained by negative selection following labeling with CD138 magnetic microbeads on a MACS separator. The purity of the isolated cells was checked by flow cytometry with CD138 antibodies on an Attune NxT. Total RNA was extracted using TRIzol reagent and was quantified on a NanoDrop spectrophotometer. For each patient, paired RNA-seq and IR-seq were run on the CD138-negative bone marrow sample from that patient. The study at large found these results: The sorted CD138-negative fraction was not purified T cells but a mixed bone marrow immune population. Compared with RNA-seq, IR-seq captured clonotypes at much greater depth and more reliably, and a smaller IR-seq throughput was enough to identify most of the shared clonotypes. The correlation between IR-seq and RNA-seq shared clonotype proportions was increased by removal of single-read clonotypes. In IR-seq, single-read clonotypes were roughly 86% of clonotypes but approximately 4% of total reads; in RNA-seq they were about 75% of clonotypes and about 41% of reads.

TCR libraries were constructed from roughly 360 ng RNA using the Immunoverse kit, and molecular barcoded adaptors covering alpha/delta and beta/gamma chains were employed. TCR library preparation used the same RNA that went into transcriptome sequencing. Sequencing of TCR libraries was carried out on an Illumina HiSeq 4000 with 2 x 150 cycles. The authors' pipeline ran thus. With MiXCR, TCR reads were aligned to human V, D, J and C references and assembled into CDR3 clonotypes, with quality filtering and error correction included. The tcR package in R was used to analyze clonotype counts and gene usage diversity. For inspection of raw mapping reads, RNA-seq reads were mapped by STAR aligner version 2.5.3a onto GRCh37 of the human genome. To test how sequencing depth affected the clonotypes detected, IR-seq fastq files were randomly downsampled with Seqtk 1.3. Starting from the raw public reads, TCRdb applied fastp trimming at Q25, assembled clones with MiXCR and retained in-frame beta chains. Each entry merges the rows of one CDR3 protein and shows their most common DNA and genes. The authors' filters were not applied to this entry. In this sample the table shows more than 100,000 distinct CDR3 sequences, approximately 12% of which occur a single time. Roughly 11% of the sample is taken by the ten largest.

Comment on this clonotype: The clone's antigen remains unknown. Base quality data are lacking; no much larger clone is found one base away.

The sample comprised a population of CD138-negative cells sorted from bone marrow. The cell subset or site tag for this specimen amounts to: bone marrow mononuclear cells depleted of CD138+ plasma/myeloma cells by negative magnetic selection. This clonotype was sampled from a donor over 35 with multiple myeloma.

The CDR3 in this case is CAWRARQGKETQYF. The sequence in DNA is TGTGCCTGGAGAGCACGACAGGGAAAAGAGACCCAGTACTTC. The chain employs TRBV30 and TRBJ2-5, with 7 bases aligning to TRBD1. The germline V gene (reference sequence) provides CDR1 GTSNPN and CDR2 SVGIG. The CDR3 sequence holds 14 residues, the cysteine and phenylalanine included. Only the CDR3 region is kept as DNA, spanning 42 bases read in frame from base 1. The V end gives up 3 bases and the J end 3 bases, leaving 7 bases in the junction not matched to a gene. Reference TRBV30 and TRBJ2-5 genes cover what lies past the CDR3, so the full variable domain is SQTIHQWPATLVQPVGSPLSLECTVEGTSNPNLYWYRQAAGRGLQLLFYSVGIGQISSEVPQNLSASRPQDRQFILSSKKLLLSDSGFYLCAWRARQGKETQYFGPGTRLLVL.